The 3 T cell receptor beta chains reported below all come from one sample, sequenced in a study of graft-versus-host responses after intestinal transplantation (TCRdb year 2021). Receptors were amplified or captured by the immunoSEQ multiplex PCR assay. In its TCRdb copy, this immuneACCESS table keeps in-frame sequences only and misses some clones. Where compared with another copy, unresolved V genes explain less than half of these, and the others have no known cause. In this sample the table shows more than 95,000 clones, less than 90% of which occur a single time. The ten largest clones represent about 0.9% of the sample. Their antigen targets remain unknown. The time point tag for this specimen amounts to: cells obtained before transplantation from donor or recipient. The specimen comprised unstimulated CD4+ T cells sorted from spleen or lymph node cells, sampled before intestinal transplant. The source is a human donor who received an intestinal transplant.

This clone was seen only a few times. This CDR3 is CASSLDLAVEKLFF. CDR3 DNA: TGTGCCAGCAGCTTAGATCTAGCCGTTGAAAAACTGTTTTTT. The genes are TRBV11-2 and TRBJ1-4; D remains ambiguous. V lost 0 bases and J lost 7, with 9 bases in between. Germline assignment: CDR1 SGHAT and CDR2 FQNNGV. The CDR3 is 14 amino acids.

The chain recombines TRBV6-6 with TRBJ2-3; D not resolved. This CDR3 spans 15 amino acids. V was shortened by 0 bases and J by 4 bases, with 11 bases between the two germline ends. Germline lookup yields CDR1 MNHNY and CDR2 SVGAGI (reference sequence). The DNA for the CDR3 is TGTGCCAGCAGTTACTCGGGTGCGGTTTCAGATACGCAGTATTTT. This translates into CASSYSGAVSDTQYF.

This chain uses TRBV6-5 with TRBJ2-7; D ambiguous. The CDR3 runs to 12 residues. Germline V gene sequence: CDR1 MNHEY, CDR2 SVGAGI. Trimming pared 7 bases from V and 4 bases from J, leaving 11 bases between. The CDR3 is CASTLYYYEQYF. For the CDR3, the DNA is TGTGCCAGCACCCTATACTATTACGAGCAGTACTTC.